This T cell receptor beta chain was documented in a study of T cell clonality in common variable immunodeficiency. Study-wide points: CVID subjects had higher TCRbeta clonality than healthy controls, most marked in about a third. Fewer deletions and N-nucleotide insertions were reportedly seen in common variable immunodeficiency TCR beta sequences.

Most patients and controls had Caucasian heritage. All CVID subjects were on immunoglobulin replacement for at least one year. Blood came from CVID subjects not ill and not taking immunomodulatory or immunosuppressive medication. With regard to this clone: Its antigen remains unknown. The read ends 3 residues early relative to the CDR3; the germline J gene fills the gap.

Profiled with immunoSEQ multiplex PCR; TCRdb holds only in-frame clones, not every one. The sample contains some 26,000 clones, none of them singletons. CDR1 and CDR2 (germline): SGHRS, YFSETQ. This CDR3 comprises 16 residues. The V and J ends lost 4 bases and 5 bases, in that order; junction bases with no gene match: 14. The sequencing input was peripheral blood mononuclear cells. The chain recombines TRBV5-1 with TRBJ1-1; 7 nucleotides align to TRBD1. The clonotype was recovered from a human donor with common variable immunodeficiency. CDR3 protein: CASSPTVDRARTEAFF. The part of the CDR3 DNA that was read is TGCGCCAGCAGCCCGACCGTTGACAGGGCTAGAACTGAA.